One and the same sample provided the 10 T cell receptor beta chains below, sequenced in a study of T cells after yellow fever vaccination. TCRdb reanalysed the 5' RACE reads using MiXCR and keeps one entry per CDR3 protein. The table records about 300,000 distinct CDR3 sequences, 7.5% to 9% of them present only once. The specimen was CD4+ T cells sorted from PBMCs, collected 5 days after the yellow fever booster vaccination. Every receptor here comes from a man between 18 and 29 years old who received the YFV17D yellow fever vaccine.

The chain employs TRBV6-2 or TRBV6-3 and TRBJ2-3; no clear D gene. V was shortened by 0 bases and J by 7 bases, with 8 bases between the two germline ends. Germline V gives CDR1 MNHEY, CDR2 SVGEGT. This CDR3 region has 13 residues. Here the CDR3 reads CASSYSNSNTQYF. The DNA of the CDR3 is TGTGCCAGCAGTTACTCGAATTCTAATACGCAGTATTTT.

CDR3 nucleotides: TGCGCCAGCAGCTTGGACCCAGGGGATGGGTATGGCTACACCTTC. It specifies CASSLDPGDGYGYTF. The V call is TRBV5-1, the J call TRBJ1-2, with D perhaps TRBD1 (6 bases). Germline values: CDR1 SGHRS, CDR2 YFSETQ. The germline V and J ends were trimmed by 0 bases and 5 bases, with 14 bases remaining between them. The CDR3 is 15 amino acids.

V usage is TRBV10-3 and J usage is TRBJ1-2, with 7 bases matching TRBD1. CDR3 length equals 13 residues. Germline V lookup: CDR1 ENHRY, CDR2 SYGVKD. The V and J ends lost 5 bases and 7 bases, in that order; junction bases with no gene match: 7. This CDR3 is CAISRSGTVGYTF. The CDR3 region has the DNA TGTGCCATCAGTAGATCCGGGACAGTTGGCTACACCTTC.

This clonotype was seen ten or more times. The chain links TRBV20-1 to TRBJ2-2; 7 positions match TRBD1. CDR1 DFQATT and CDR2 SNEGSKA come from the germline V gene (reference sequence). CDR3 length: 12 residues. V dropped 5 bases and J dropped 9; count of bases not matched to a gene: 6. The CDR3 region is CSAGRQGWELFF. In DNA form, the CDR3 reads TGCAGTGCTGGACGACAGGGTTGGGAGCTGTTTTTT.

The rearrangement uses TRBV7-8 and TRBJ1-2; possible D gene TRBD1, 6 bases. V was pared by 7 bases and J by 6 bases, with 24 bases between. The germline CDR1 and CDR2 sequences are SGHVS and FQNEAQ. The CDR3 loop spans 16 amino acids. In DNA, the CDR3 is TGTGCCAGCACCGCTAGAGGGGGAACTGAGACTAATGGCTACACCTTC. Translated, it gives CASTARGGTETNGYTF.

The V and J genes are TRBV6-4 and TRBJ1-1, with D uncertain. Between the trimmed V and J ends, which lost 2 bases and 0 bases, there was a span of 7 bases. The CDR3 extends over 14 amino acids. The germline V gene has CDR1 MRHNA and CDR2 SNTAGT. CDR3 sequence: CASSDGNMNTEAFF. CDR3 nucleotide sequence: TGTGCCAGCAGTGACGGCAACATGAACACTGAAGCTTTCTTT.

This clonotype was seen a few times. The chain joins TRBV7-2 to TRBJ2-5, with D unclear. The germline V gene has CDR1 SGHTA and CDR2 FQGNSA. Trimming removed 6 bases from V and 5 bases from J, with 7 bases in between. The length of the CDR3 is 11 residues. For the CDR3, the DNA is TGTGCCAGCAGTTTCCTTGAGACCCAGTACTTC. Translating gives CASSFLETQYF.

This clonotype was observed a handful of times. This chain connects TRBV15 to TRBJ1-1; D remains unclear. CDR3 length: 13 residues. Germline CDR1 LNHNV, CDR2 YYDKDF (reference sequence). The V and J ends lost 0 bases and 7 bases respectively, with 9 bases between them. The CDR3 spells CATSRDPALEAFF. The CDR3, as DNA: TGTGCCACCAGCAGAGATCCGGCCCTTGAAGCTTTCTTT.

There are a few counts of this clonotype. The chain has TRBV20-1 and TRBJ2-7; 7 nucleotides line up with TRBD2. Germline V lookup: CDR1 DFQATT, CDR2 SNEGSKA (reference sequence). The ends lost 3 bases at V and 2 bases at J; junction bases unmatched: 1. There are 12 residues in the CDR3. The CDR3 DNA reads as TGCAGTGCTAGCGGGGGGACCTACGAGCAGTACTTC. Protein: CSASGGTYEQYF.

This clonotype was seen a handful of times. This sequence joins TRBV6-6 and TRBJ2-3; D possibly corresponds to TRBD2 (5 bases). V was trimmed by 0 bases and J by 0 bases, leaving 10 bases between them. Germline lookup yields CDR1 MNHNY and CDR2 SVGAGI (reference sequence). This CDR3 comprises 16 residues. CDR3 sequence (DNA): TGTGCCAGCAGTTACTCGAGAGGGTTGAGCACAGATACGCAGTATTTT. It translates to CASSYSRGLSTDTQYF.